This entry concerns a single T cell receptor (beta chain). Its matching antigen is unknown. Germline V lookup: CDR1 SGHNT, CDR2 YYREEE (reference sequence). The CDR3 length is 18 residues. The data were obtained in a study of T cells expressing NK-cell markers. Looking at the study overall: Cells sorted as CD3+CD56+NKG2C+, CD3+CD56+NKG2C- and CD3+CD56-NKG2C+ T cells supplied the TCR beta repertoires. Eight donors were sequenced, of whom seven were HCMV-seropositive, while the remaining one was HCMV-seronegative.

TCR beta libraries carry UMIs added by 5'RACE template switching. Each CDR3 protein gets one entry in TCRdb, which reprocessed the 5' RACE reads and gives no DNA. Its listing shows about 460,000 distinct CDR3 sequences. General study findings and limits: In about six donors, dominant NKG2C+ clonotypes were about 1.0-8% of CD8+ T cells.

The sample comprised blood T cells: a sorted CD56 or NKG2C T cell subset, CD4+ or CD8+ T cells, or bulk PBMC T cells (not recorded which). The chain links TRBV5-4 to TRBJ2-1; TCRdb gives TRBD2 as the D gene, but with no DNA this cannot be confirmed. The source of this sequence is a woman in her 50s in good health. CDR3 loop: CASSFPGSGRGVYNEQFF.